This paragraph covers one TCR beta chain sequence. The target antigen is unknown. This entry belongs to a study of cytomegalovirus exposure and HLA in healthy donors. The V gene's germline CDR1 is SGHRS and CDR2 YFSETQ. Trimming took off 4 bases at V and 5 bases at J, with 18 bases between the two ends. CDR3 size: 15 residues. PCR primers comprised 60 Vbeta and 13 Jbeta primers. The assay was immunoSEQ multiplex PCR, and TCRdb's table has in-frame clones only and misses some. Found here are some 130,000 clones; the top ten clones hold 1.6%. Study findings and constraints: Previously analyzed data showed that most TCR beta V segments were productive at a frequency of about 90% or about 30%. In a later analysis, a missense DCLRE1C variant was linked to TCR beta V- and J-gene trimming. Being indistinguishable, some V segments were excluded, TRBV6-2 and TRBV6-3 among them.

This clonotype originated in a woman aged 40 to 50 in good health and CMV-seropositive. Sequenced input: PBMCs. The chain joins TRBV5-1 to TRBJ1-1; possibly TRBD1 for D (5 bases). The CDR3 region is CASSPRGQGGTEAFF. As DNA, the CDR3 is TGCGCCAGCAGCCCCCGGGGCCAGGGAGGGACTGAAGCTTTCTTT.